The subject of this entry is one T cell receptor (beta chain). PCR was performed using 60 Vbeta and 13 Jbeta primers. Profiling relied on immunoSEQ multiplex PCR, and the TCRdb table lists in-frame clones only, not all of them. The sample yields roughly 80,000 clones, more than 75% seen once. This entry is derived from a study of cytomegalovirus exposure and HLA in healthy donors. The CDR3 covers 17 residues. Germline-derived CDR1 and CDR2 are SGHDN and FVKESK. V lost 5 bases and J lost 2; bases outside the gene matches: 10. The gene calls are TRBV14 and TRBJ2-5; the match to TRBD2 covers 11 bases. This receptor was obtained from a male donor in good health and CMV-seropositive. Sequencing was carried out using PBMCs. The CDR3 protein is CASSRLAGGIQQETQYF. CDR3 sequence (DNA): TGTGCCAGCAGCAGGCTAGCGGGAGGCATACAACAAGAGACCCAGTACTTC.